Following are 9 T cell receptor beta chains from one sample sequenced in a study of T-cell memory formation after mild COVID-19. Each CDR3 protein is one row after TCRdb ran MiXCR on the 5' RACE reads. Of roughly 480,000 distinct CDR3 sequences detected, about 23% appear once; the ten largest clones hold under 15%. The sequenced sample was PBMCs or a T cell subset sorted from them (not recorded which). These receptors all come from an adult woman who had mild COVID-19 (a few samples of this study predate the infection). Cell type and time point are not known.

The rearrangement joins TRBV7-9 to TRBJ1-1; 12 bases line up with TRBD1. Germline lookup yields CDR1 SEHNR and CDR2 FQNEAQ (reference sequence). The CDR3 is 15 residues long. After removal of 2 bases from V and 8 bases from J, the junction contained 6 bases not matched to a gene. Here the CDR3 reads CASSLRTGTGGEAFF. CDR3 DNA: TGTGCCAGCAGCTTAAGAACCGGGACAGGGGGCGAAGCTTTCTTT. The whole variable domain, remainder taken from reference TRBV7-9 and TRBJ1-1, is DTGVSQNPRHKITKRGQNVTFRCDPISEHNRLYWYRQTLGQGPEFLTYFQNEAQLEKSRLLSDRFSAERPKGSFSTLEIQRTEQGDSAMYLCASSLRTGTGGEAFFGQGTRLTVV.

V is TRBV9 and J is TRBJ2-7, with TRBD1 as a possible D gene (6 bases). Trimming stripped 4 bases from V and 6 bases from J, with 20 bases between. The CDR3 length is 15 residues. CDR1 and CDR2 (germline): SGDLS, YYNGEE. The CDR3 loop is CASSPPGAGTGEQYF. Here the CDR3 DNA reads TGTGCCAGCAGCCCCCCAGGGGCAGGGACGGGCGAGCAGTACTTC.

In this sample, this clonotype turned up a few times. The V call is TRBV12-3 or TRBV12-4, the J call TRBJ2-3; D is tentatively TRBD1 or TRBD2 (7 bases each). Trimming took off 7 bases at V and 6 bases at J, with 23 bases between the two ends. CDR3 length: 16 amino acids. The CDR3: CASTAREGAWTDTQYF. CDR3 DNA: TGTGCCAGCACCGCCAGGGAGGGGGCTTGGACTGATACGCAGTATTTT.

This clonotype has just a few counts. This CDR3 reads CASSTWTGGESTF. The CDR3 coding sequence is TGTGCCAGCAGCACATGGACAGGGGGCGAAAGCACCTTC. The chain links TRBV5-5 to TRBJ1-2; TRBD1 matches at 11 bases. V gave up 4 bases and J gave up 13 bases; unmatched junction bases: 9. There are 13 residues in the CDR3. Per germline, CDR1 SGHKS and CDR2 YYEKEE (reference sequence).

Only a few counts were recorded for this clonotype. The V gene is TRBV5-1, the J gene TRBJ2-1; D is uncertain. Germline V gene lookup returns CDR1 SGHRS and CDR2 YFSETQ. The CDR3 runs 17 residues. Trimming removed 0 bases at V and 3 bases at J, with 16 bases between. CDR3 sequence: CASSLDDILPGYNEQFF. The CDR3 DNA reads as TGCGCCAGCAGCTTGGACGATATACTCCCCGGCTACAATGAGCAGTTCTTC.

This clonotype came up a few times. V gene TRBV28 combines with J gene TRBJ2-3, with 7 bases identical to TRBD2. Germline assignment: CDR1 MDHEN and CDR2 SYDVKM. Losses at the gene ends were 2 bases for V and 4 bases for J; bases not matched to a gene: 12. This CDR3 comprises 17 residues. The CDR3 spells CASSLTSAGVNADTQYF. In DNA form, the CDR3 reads TGTGCCAGCAGTTTAACTTCGGCGGGAGTAAACGCAGATACGCAGTATTTT.

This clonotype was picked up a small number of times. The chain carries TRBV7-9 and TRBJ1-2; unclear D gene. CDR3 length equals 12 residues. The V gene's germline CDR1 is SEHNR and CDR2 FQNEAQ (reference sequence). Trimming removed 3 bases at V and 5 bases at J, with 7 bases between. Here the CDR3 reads CASSFVAYGYTF. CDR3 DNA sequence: TGTGCCAGCAGCTTCGTAGCTTATGGCTACACCTTC.

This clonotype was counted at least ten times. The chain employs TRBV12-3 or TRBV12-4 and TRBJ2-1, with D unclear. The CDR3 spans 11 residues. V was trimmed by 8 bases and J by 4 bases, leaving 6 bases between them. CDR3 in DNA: TGTGCCAGCGGATCTTACAATGAGCAGTTCTTC. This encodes CASGSYNEQFF.

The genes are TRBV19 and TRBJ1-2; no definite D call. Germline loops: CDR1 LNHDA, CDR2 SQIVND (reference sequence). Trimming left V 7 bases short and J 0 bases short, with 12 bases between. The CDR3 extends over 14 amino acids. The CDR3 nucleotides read TGTGCCAGTACCCGGCGACGGACTAACTATGGCTACACCTTC. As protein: CASTRRRTNYGYTF. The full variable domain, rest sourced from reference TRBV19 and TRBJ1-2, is DGGITQSPKYLFRKEGQNVTLSCEQNLNHDAMYWYRQDPGQGLRLIYYSQIVNDFQKGDIAEGYSVSREKKESFPLTVTSAQKNPTAFYLCASTRRRTNYGYTFGSGTRLTVV.